A single sample is the source of the 17 T cell receptor beta chains below, sequenced in a study of T-cell memory formation after mild COVID-19. Via MiXCR, TCRdb re-called the 5' RACE reads, giving one row per CDR3 protein. Counted here are about 340,000 distinct CDR3 sequences, less than 25% occurring once; the ten biggest clones make up around 23%. The sample comprised PBMCs or a T cell subset sorted from them (not recorded which). These receptors came from a young man who had mild COVID-19 (a few samples of this study predate the infection). Cell type and time point are not known.

This clonotype has more than one count but fewer than ten. The chain uses TRBV7-2 and TRBJ2-2; 9 positions match TRBD2. The CDR3 runs 13 residues. V lost 5 bases and J lost 6; bases outside the gene matches: 1. The germline gives CDR1 SGHTA, CDR2 FQGNSA. The CDR3 DNA reads TGTGCCAGCAGCCAGCGGGGGGCCGGGGAGCTGTTTTTT. As protein: CASSQRGAGELFF.

The genes are TRBV4-1 and TRBJ2-1, with TRBD1 matching over 8 bases. After removal of 2 bases from V and 7 bases from J, the junction contained 4 bases not matched to a gene. Germline V gives CDR1 MGHRA, CDR2 YSYEKL. The CDR3 has 14 residues. The CDR3 sequence is CASSQRTGLNEQFF. The CDR3 bases are TGCGCCAGCAGCCAAAGGACAGGGTTGAATGAGCAGTTCTTC.

The rearrangement links TRBV4-3 to TRBJ1-4; possibly TRBD1 for D (6 bases). Germline assignment: CDR1 LGHNA and CDR2 YSLEER. The CDR3 extends over 16 amino acids. V lost 2 bases, J lost 0 bases, and 10 bases lay in between. This CDR3 reads CASSQRPGATNEKLFF. The CDR3 coding sequence is TGCGCCAGCAGCCAACGCCCAGGGGCAACTAATGAAAAACTGTTTTTT.

The chain links TRBV21-1 to TRBJ2-3; TRBD1, the table's D call, lacks a check against the DNA. TRBV21-1 is tagged as a pseudogene. The CDR3 runs 14 residues. CDR3 sequence reads: CASTPAATTDTQYF. The CDR3 DNA is TGTGCCAGCACCCCGGCCGCGACGACAGATACGCAGTATTTT.

The rearrangement uses TRBV7-9 and TRBJ2-2; a possible D gene is TRBD1 (6 bases). The V end lost 1 base, the J end lost 2 bases, and 17 bases lay between the germline ends. The germline gives CDR1 SEHNR, CDR2 FQNEAQ (reference sequence). CDR3 size: 18 residues. In DNA form, the CDR3 reads TGTGCCAGCAGCTTAGTGGGGGCGATTGCGGAAAACACCGGGGAGCTGTTTTTT. It is translated as CASSLVGAIAENTGELFF. Using reference TRBV7-9 and TRBJ2-2 for the parts outside the CDR3, the full variable domain is DTGVSQNPRHKITKRGQNVTFRCDPISEHNRLYWYRQTLGQGPEFLTYFQNEAQLEKSRLLSDRFSAERPKGSFSTLEIQRTEQGDSAMYLCASSLVGAIAENTGELFFGEGSRLTVL.

The V and J genes are TRBV5-1 and TRBJ1-2; D call uncertain. Trimming removed 0 bases from V and 2 bases from J, with 8 bases in between. The CDR3 is 14 residues long. The germline V gene has CDR1 SGHRS and CDR2 YFSETQ. The CDR3 loop is CASSLVDKNYGYTF. The CDR3 region has the DNA TGCGCCAGCAGCTTGGTCGACAAGAACTATGGCTACACCTTC.

Here the CDR3 DNA reads TGTGCCAGCAGTTACTTCCAGGGACAGGGAAGGCCGCAGTATTTT. Translated: CASSYFQGQGRPQYF. The chain is built from TRBV6-5 and TRBJ2-3; 9 nucleotides match TRBD1. Germline V gene lookup returns CDR1 MNHEY and CDR2 SVGAGI. Trimming took 1 base from V and 10 from J; bases not matched to a gene: 9. The CDR3 runs to 15 residues.

DNA of the CDR3: TGCGCCAGCAGCTTGGTAATCCAGGAGGGAACTGAAGCTTTCTTT. Encoded protein: CASSLVIQEGTEAFF. The rearrangement links TRBV5-1 to TRBJ1-1; no firm D call. The length of the CDR3 is 15 residues. V lost 0 bases and J 5 bases, leaving 14 bases between the germline ends. Germline V gives CDR1 SGHRS, CDR2 YFSETQ.

This clonotype was counted only a few times. DNA of the CDR3: TGTGCCAGCAGCTTGCCGGGACGGCCACAAGAGACCCAGTACTTC. This sequence encodes CASSLPGRPQETQYF. J is TRBJ2-5 and V is TRBV5-5; D is tentatively TRBD1 or TRBD2 (5 bases each). This CDR3 is built from 15 residues. V lost 1 base and J lost 2, with 12 bases in between. Germline-derived CDR1 and CDR2 are SGHKS and YYEKEE (reference sequence).

This sequence joins TRBV6-1 and TRBJ1-1; D is ambiguous. CDR1 and CDR2 (germline): MNHNS, SASEGT. V shed 2 bases and J shed 5 bases, with 12 bases lying between them. The CDR3 is 14 residues long. The CDR3 reads CASSELKGRTEAFF. The CDR3 DNA reads as TGTGCCAGCAGTGAATTAAAGGGAAGGACTGAAGCTTTCTTT.

This clonotype was seen a handful of times. The chain recombines TRBV27 with TRBJ2-5; 9 bases map to TRBD2. The length of the CDR3 is 16 residues. The germline V gene has CDR1 MNHEY and CDR2 SMNVEV (reference sequence). Trimming at V came to 4 bases and at J to 4 bases, leaving 10 bases not matched to a gene. The CDR3 sequence: CASSSGLARRGETQYF. For the CDR3, the DNA is TGTGCCAGCAGTTCCGGACTAGCGAGGAGGGGAGAGACCCAGTACTTC.

This clonotype was seen a few times. This rearrangement joins TRBV3-1 to TRBJ1-6; D unresolved. CDR3 length equals 14 residues. V was shortened by 1 base and J by 10 bases, with 11 bases between the two germline ends. The germline V gene encodes CDR1 LGHDT and CDR2 YNNKEL (reference sequence). The CDR3 loop is CASSQGLGGSPLHF. The CDR3 DNA reads TGTGCCAGCAGCCAAGGGCTGGGCGGATCACCCCTCCACTTT.

This chain links TRBV5-5 with TRBJ2-7; 9 nucleotides line up with TRBD1. V trimming: 4 bases; J trimming: 4 bases; junction bases outside the gene matches: 9. The CDR3 runs to 15 residues. The germline CDR1 and CDR2 sequences are SGHKS and YYEKEE (reference sequence). CDR3 DNA sequence: TGTGCCAGCAGCGTACTCCTGGGACAGGGATACGAGCAGTACGTC. As protein: CASSVLLGQGYEQYV.

The rearrangement joins TRBV6-6 to TRBJ1-2; 10 bases are shared with TRBD1. The CDR3 covers 16 residues. Trimming cost V 2 bases and J 8 bases; bases outside gene matches: 11. Germline values: CDR1 MNHNY, CDR2 SVGAGI (reference sequence). CDR3 nucleotide sequence: TGTGCCAGCAGTTACGGAGACAGGGGGCTGAGTAAGGGCTACACCTTC. Translating it yields CASSYGDRGLSKGYTF.

The V and J genes are TRBV9 and TRBJ1-2; no firm D call. Per the germline V gene, CDR1 is SGDLS and CDR2 is YYNGEE. The CDR3 runs 14 residues. Trimming removed 4 bases at V and 2 bases at J, with 12 bases between. CDR3 nucleotide sequence: TGTGCCAGCAGCCCAACCCAGACGAACTATGGCTACACCTTC. Its protein product is CASSPTQTNYGYTF. Full variable domain (outside the CDR3, taken from reference TRBV9 and TRBJ1-2): DSGVTQTPKHLITATGQRVTLRCSPRSGDLSVYWYQQSLDQGLQFLIQYYNGEERAKGNILERFSAQQFPDLHSELNLSSLELGDSALYFCASSPTQTNYGYTFGSGTRLTVV.

This clonotype was observed a few times. V usage is TRBV5-5 and J usage is TRBJ2-1; 10 bases agree with TRBD1. Trimming removed 3 bases from V and 8 bases from J; junction bases left unmatched: 8. This CDR3 spans 15 amino acids. Germline V CDR1 and CDR2: SGHKS, YYEKEE (reference sequence). The CDR3 nucleotides read TGTGCCAGCAGCTCGGAGGACAGGGGGAGCGATGAGCAGTTCTTC. Translating it yields CASSSEDRGSDEQFF.

This chain links TRBV7-2 with TRBJ2-7, with 7 nucleotides matching TRBD1. CDR3 length: 14 amino acids. Per germline, CDR1 SGHTA and CDR2 FQGNSA. V shed 5 bases and J 3 bases; nucleotides not matched to a gene: 7. The CDR3 DNA is TGTGCCAGCAGCGCACCGGGACAGATCTACGAGCAGTACTTC. As protein: CASSAPGQIYEQYF.